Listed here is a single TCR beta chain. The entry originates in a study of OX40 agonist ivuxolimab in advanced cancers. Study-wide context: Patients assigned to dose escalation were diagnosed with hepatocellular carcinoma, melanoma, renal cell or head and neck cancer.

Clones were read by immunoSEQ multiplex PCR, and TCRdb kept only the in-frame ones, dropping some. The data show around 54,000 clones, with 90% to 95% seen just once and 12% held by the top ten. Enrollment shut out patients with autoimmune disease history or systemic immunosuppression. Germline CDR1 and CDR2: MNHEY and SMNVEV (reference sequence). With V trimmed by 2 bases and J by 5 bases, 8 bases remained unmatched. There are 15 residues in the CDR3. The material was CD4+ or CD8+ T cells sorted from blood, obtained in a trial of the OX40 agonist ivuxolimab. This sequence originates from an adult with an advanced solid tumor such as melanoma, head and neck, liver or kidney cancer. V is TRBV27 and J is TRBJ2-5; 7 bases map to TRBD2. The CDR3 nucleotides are TGTGCCAGCAGTTTACGAACCGACGGGAGGGAGACCCAGTACTTC. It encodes CASSLRTDGRETQYF.